This TCR beta chain was sequenced for a study of cytomegalovirus exposure and HLA in healthy donors. CDR3 length equals 14 residues. The germline V gene encodes CDR1 SGHRS and CDR2 YFSETQ. The V gene lost 3 bases and the J gene lost 7 bases, with 16 bases spanning the gap. PCR amplification relied on 60 Vbeta primers (plus 13 Jbeta primers). TCRdb keeps only in-frame clones here, not all; method: immunoSEQ multiplex PCR. The table has about 130,000 clones, about 85% seen once. Sequencing was performed on PBMCs. The chain employs TRBV5-1 and TRBJ2-5; a possible D gene is TRBD1 (7 bases). The clonotype was recovered from a boy aged 5 to 17 in good health and CMV-seronegative. The CDR3 spells CASSSPGGLGTQYF. Here the CDR3 DNA reads TGCGCCAGCAGCTCCCCAGGGGGACTCGGGACCCAGTACTTC.